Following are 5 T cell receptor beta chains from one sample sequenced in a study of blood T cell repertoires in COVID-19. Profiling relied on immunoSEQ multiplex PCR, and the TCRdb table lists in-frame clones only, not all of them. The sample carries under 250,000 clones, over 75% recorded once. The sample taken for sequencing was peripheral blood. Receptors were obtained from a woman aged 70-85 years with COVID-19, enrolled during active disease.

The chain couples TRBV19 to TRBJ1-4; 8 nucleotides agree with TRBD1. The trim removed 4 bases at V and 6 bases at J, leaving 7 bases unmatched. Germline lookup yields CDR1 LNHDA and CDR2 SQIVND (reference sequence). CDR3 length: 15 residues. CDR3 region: CASSTRGRGDEKLFF. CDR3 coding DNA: TGTGCCAGTAGTACCAGGGGGCGCGGGGATGAAAAACTGTTTTTT. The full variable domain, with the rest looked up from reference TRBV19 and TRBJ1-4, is DGGITQSPKYLFRKEGQNVTLSCEQNLNHDAMYWYRQDPGQGLRLIYYSQIVNDFQKGDIAEGYSVSREKKESFPLTVTSAQKNPTAFYLCASSTRGRGDEKLFFGSGTQLSVL.

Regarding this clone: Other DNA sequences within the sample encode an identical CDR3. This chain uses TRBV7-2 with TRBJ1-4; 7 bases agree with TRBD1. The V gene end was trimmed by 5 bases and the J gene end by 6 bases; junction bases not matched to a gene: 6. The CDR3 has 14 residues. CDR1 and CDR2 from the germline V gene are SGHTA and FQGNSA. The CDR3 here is CASSPRTGDEKLFF. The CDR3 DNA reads TGTGCCAGCAGCCCCCGGACAGGAGATGAAAAACTGTTTTTT.

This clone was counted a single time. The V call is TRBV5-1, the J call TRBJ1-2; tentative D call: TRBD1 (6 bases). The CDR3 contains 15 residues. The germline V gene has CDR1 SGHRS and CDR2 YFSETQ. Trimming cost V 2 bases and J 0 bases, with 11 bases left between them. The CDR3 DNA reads TGCGCCAGCAGCTTCGGACAGTTAGCTAACTATGGCTACACCTTC. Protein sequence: CASSFGQLANYGYTF.

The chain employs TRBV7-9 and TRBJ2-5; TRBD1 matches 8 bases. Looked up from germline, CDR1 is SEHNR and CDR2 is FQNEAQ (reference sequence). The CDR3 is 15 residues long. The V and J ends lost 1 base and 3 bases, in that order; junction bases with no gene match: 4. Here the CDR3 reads CASSLGAGGEETQYF. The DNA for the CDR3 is TGTGCCAGCAGCTTAGGGGCAGGGGGCGAAGAGACCCAGTACTTC.

In nucleotides, the CDR3 is TGTGCCAGCAGTTACCGGGCAGGGGGTCAAGATACGCAGTATTTT. It codes for CASSYRAGGQDTQYF. The rearrangement joins TRBV6-6 to TRBJ2-3, with 7 positions matching TRBD1. The CDR3 totals 15 residues. The V gene end was trimmed by 2 bases and the J gene end by 5 bases; junction bases not matched to a gene: 7. Germline V lookup: CDR1 MNHNY, CDR2 SVGAGI (reference sequence).